The 10 T cell receptor beta chains given below trace back to one sample, sequenced in a study of T cell responses to AZD1222 COVID-19 vaccine. Assay: immunoSEQ multiplex PCR; the TCRdb copy retains only in-frame clones and omits some. The table shows over 110,000 clones, with about 93% occurring only once. Specimen: peripheral blood, collected on day 0 of AZD1222 vaccination. Receptors originate from an adult in good health.

This chain connects TRBV11-2 to TRBJ1-3, with a possible D match to TRBD1 (5 bases). CDR3 length: 16 residues. Germline V gene lookup returns CDR1 SGHAT and CDR2 FQNNGV. Trimming left V 2 bases short and J 0 bases short, with 11 bases between. CDR3 protein: CASSLRAGVSGNTIYF. CDR3 DNA: TGTGCCAGCAGCTTAAGAGCGGGGGTCTCTGGAAACACCATATATTTT.

The V gene is TRBV7-6, the J gene TRBJ1-2, with no clear D. This CDR3 comprises 14 residues. Trimming stripped 5 bases from V and 3 bases from J, with 13 bases between. Germline V gives CDR1 SGHVS, CDR2 FNYEAQ. CDR3 amino acids: CASSPFNGDYGYTF. The CDR3 DNA follows: TGTGCCAGCAGCCCATTCAATGGGGACTATGGCTACACCTTC.

The V gene is TRBV7-2, the J gene TRBJ1-3, with D perhaps TRBD1 (6 bases). CDR1 SGHTA and CDR2 FQGNSA come from the germline V gene. CDR3 length: 16 amino acids. V was cut by 5 bases and J by 0 bases, with 14 bases left in between. The CDR3 nucleotides are TGTGCCAGCAGCCCTCTATCCAGGGGCTCTGGAAACACCATATATTTT. This encodes CASSPLSRGSGNTIYF.

This chain joins TRBV7-2 and TRBJ1-5; D possibly corresponds to TRBD1 (6 bases). Germline V lookup: CDR1 SGHTA, CDR2 FQGNSA. V lost 4 bases and J lost 4, with 17 bases in between. The CDR3 spans 16 residues. The CDR3 nucleotides read TGTGCCAGCAGCTACAGGGTAGCCCCCATGAATCAGCCCCAGCATTTT. Its translation: CASSYRVAPMNQPQHF.

The rearrangement links TRBV6-1 to TRBJ2-7; D uncertain. Per germline, CDR1 MNHNS and CDR2 SASEGT. This CDR3 is 14 amino acids long. V was shortened by 1 base and J by 0 bases, with 7 bases between the two germline ends. The CDR3 region is CASSEGPLSYEQYF. In DNA form, the CDR3 reads TGTGCCAGCAGTGAAGGGCCGCTCTCCTACGAGCAGTACTTC.

DNA of the CDR3: TGTGCCAGCAGCTTAGGTCCAGACAGAAATTCACCCCTCCACTTT. It specifies CASSLGPDRNSPLHF. The chain is built from TRBV7-2 and TRBJ1-6; TRBD1 is a possible D gene (5 bases). The CDR3 spans 15 residues. The V end was cut by 1 base, the J end by 7 bases, with 11 bases between. CDR1 SGHTA and CDR2 FQGNSA come from the germline V gene.

The V gene is TRBV27, the J gene TRBJ2-7; D not certain. The CDR3 covers 14 residues. Germline lookup yields CDR1 MNHEY and CDR2 SMNVEV (reference sequence). Trimming took 6 bases from V and 3 from J, leaving 15 bases between them. The CDR3 is CASRRRFGIYEQYF. CDR3 DNA sequence: TGTGCCAGCAGACGACGGTTTGGCATCTACGAGCAGTACTTC.

The V and J genes are TRBV19 and TRBJ2-2; 14 bases are shared with TRBD2. The CDR3 sequence is 19 residues long. Germline V gene data show CDR1 as LNHDA and CDR2 as SQIVND (reference sequence). The V segment lost 4 bases and the J segment 1 base; nucleotides outside the gene matches: 8. CDR3 DNA sequence: TGTGCCAGTAGTAAAAGACTAGCGGGGGGGTTTGGGAACACCGGGGAGCTGTTTTTT. As protein: CASSKRLAGGFGNTGELFF.

The chain recombines TRBV28 with TRBJ1-6; 9 bases map to TRBD1. CDR3 length equals 14 residues. CDR1 MDHEN and CDR2 SYDVKM come from the germline V gene. Losses at the gene ends were 7 bases for V and 7 bases for J; bases not matched to a gene: 5. CDR3 sequence: CASNPGQGNSPLHF. The DNA of the CDR3 is TGTGCCAGCAACCCGGGACAGGGAAATTCACCCCTCCACTTT.

This chain joins TRBV5-1 and TRBJ1-6; tentatively, D is TRBD1 (5 bases). CDR1 SGHRS and CDR2 YFSETQ come from the germline V gene. The CDR3 is made up of 13 amino acids. The germline V and J ends were trimmed by 5 bases and 9 bases, with 12 bases remaining between them. The CDR3 region has the DNA TGCGCCAGCAGTGGCAGGGCGGGTTCACCCCTCCACTTT. This codes for CASSGRAGSPLHF.